This T cell receptor (beta chain) was sequenced in a study of blood T cell repertoires in COVID-19. Looking at the study overall: T cells, B-cell-depleted T cells, or PBMCs provided the cDNA or gDNA that served as material.

In the original workflow: Amplified reference gene primers provided the basis for estimating nucleated cell counts. The repertoire was sequenced with immunoSEQ multiplex PCR; TCRdb's copy has only in-frame clones and lacks some. The DNA gave D and trimming, while V, J and clone size come from that table. The sample shows roughly 150,000 clones, roughly 80% of them seen only once. The CDR3 loop spans 16 amino acids. The V segment lost 4 bases and the J segment 4 bases; nucleotides outside the gene matches: 8. Germline lookup yields CDR1 MDHEN and CDR2 SYDVKM. Sample: PBMCs or T cells enriched from blood (not recorded which). This clonotype originated in a woman aged 40 to 50 with acute COVID-19. The rearrangement joins TRBV28 to TRBJ1-3; 9 bases agree with TRBD1. The CDR3 bases are TGTGCCAGCAGTTCAGAAGGACAGGGGTCCGGAAACACCATATATTTT. Translation gives CASSSEGQGSGNTIYF.